This TCR beta chain was identified in a study of early T cells in non-severe SARS-CoV-2 infection. The study's findings and limits: Matches to VDJdb favored anti-spike CD8 responses and missed private and CD4 specificities.

The CDR3 covers 19 residues. V was cut by 2 bases and J by 0 bases, with 22 bases left in between. Turning to this clonotype: The antigen is not known.

Each CDR3 protein gets one entry after TCRdb re-called the 5' RACE reads with MiXCR. The sample shows more than 50,000 distinct CDR3 sequences, approximately 12% of them seen only once. The sequence came from an adult who was a healthcare worker with PCR-confirmed SARS-CoV-2 infection or an uninfected control (not recorded which). The chain joins TRBV12-3 or TRBV12-4 to TRBJ1-1; D unresolved. The sequenced sample was whole blood. The CDR3 bases are TGTGCCAGCAGTTTACGAGGCGGTGTCCCTTTTGTAATGAACACTGAAGCTTTCTTT. It is translated as CASSLRGGVPFVMNTEAFF.